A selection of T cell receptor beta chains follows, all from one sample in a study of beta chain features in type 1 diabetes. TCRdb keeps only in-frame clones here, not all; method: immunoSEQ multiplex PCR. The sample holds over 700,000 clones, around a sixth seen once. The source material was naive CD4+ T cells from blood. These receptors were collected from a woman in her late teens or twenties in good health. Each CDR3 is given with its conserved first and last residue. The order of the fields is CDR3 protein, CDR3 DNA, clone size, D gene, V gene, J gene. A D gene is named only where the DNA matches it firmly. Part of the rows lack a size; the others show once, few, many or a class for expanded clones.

CASSLDRGYGYTF	TGTGCCAGCAGCTTAGACAGGGGCTATGGCTACACCTTC	few	TRBD1	TRBV7-2	TRBJ1-2
CASTNGDRAGGQFF	TGTGCCAGCACCAACGGGGACAGGGCTGGGGGGCAGTTCTTC	-	TRBD1	TRBV6-6	TRBJ2-1
CASSPDSAYEQYF	TGTGCCAGCAGCCCGGACAGTGCCTACGAGCAGTACTTC	few	-	TRBV5-4	TRBJ2-7
CASSRGLYNEQFF	TGCGCCAGCAGCCGAGGCCTTTACAATGAGCAGTTCTTC	few	-	TRBV5-1	TRBJ2-1
CASSLGVGAGTGELFF	TGTGCCAGCAGCTTAGGGGTGGGAGCGGGCACCGGGGAGCTGTTTTTT	-	-	TRBV7-2	TRBJ2-2
CASRSGLAGSDEQFF	TGTGCCAGCAGAAGCGGACTAGCGGGATCGGATGAGCAGTTCTTC	-	TRBD2	TRBV28	TRBJ2-1
CASSPVGNSNQPQHF	TGTGCCAGCTCACCGGTGGGAAATAGCAATCAGCCCCAGCATTTT	-	-	TRBV18	TRBJ1-5
CASSLGSEETQYF	TGTGCCAGCAGCTTAGGTAGCGAAGAGACCCAGTACTTC	-	-	TRBV7-6	TRBJ2-5
CASTGQSGNQPQHF	TGTGCCAGCACCGGACAGTCTGGCAATCAGCCCCAGCATTTT	few	-	TRBV2	TRBJ1-5
CASSYSEGTEAFF	TGTGCCAGCAGTTATAGCGAGGGGACTGAAGCTTTCTTT	few	-	TRBV6-5	TRBJ1-1
CASAAHTGERHQPQHF	TGTGCCAGCGCCGCTCATACAGGGGAAAGGCATCAGCCCCAGCATTTT	few	TRBD1	TRBV19	TRBJ1-5
CASSLGGLAGVNTGELFF	TGTGCCAGCAGCCTCGGGGGACTAGCGGGGGTGAACACCGGGGAGCTGTTTTTT	-	TRBD2	TRBV4-2	TRBJ2-2
CASSVESTEQFF	TGTGCCAGCAGCGTAGAGTCCACTGAGCAGTTCTTC	few	-	TRBV9	TRBJ2-1
CTSTVGQGIGLAGGKFSNEQFF	-	few	-	TRBV1	TRBJ2-1
CSVEERGTGELFF	TGCAGCGTTGAAGAAAGAGGCACCGGGGAGCTGTTTTTT	-	-	TRBV29-1	TRBJ2-2
CASSRLAGVSYNEQFF	TGTGCCAGCTCACGACTAGCGGGAGTCTCCTACAATGAGCAGTTCTTC	few	TRBD2	TRBV18	TRBJ2-1
CASSSQVGQYF	TGTGCCAGCAGCTCCCAGGTGGGGCAGTACTTC	few	-	TRBV7-2	TRBJ2-7
CASSLGLEQYF	TGTGCCAGCAGCTTAGGCCTCGAGCAGTACTTC	-	-	TRBV7-9	TRBJ2-7
CASSQFITLEGSKGETQYF	TGCGCCAGCAGTCAATTCATAACCCTTGAGGGTTCAAAAGGGGAGACCCAGTACTTC	-	-	TRBV23-1	TRBJ2-5
CASSPRDPRTDTQYF	TGTGCCAGCTCACCAAGGGATCCACGCACAGATACGCAGTATTTT	few	-	TRBV18	TRBJ2-3
CASSPRQGAGYEQYF	TGTGCCAGCAGCCCCCGACAGGGGGCAGGGTACGAGCAGTACTTC	few	TRBD1	TRBV11-1	TRBJ2-7